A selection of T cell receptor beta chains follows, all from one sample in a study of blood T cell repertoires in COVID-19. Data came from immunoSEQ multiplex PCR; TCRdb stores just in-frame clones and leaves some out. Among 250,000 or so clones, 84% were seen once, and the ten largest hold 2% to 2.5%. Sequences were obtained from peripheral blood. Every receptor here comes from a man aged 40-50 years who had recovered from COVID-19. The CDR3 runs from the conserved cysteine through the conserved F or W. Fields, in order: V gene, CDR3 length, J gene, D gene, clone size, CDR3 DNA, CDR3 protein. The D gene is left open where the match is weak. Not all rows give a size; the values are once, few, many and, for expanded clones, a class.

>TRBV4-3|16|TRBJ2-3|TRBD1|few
TGCGCCAGCAGCCAAGACCACAGGGGGGGCACAGATACGCAGTATTTT
CASSQDHRGGTDTQYF
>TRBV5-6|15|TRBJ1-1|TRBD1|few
TGTGCCAGCAGCTTGGGACAGGGGCTTAACACTGAAGCTTTCTTT
CASSLGQGLNTEAFF
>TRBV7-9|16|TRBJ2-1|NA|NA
TGTGCCAGCAGCTTAATGACGGCAGGGTCCTACAATGAGCAGTTCTTC
CASSLMTAGSYNEQFF
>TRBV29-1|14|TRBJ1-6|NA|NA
TGCAGCGTTAAACAGGGAGACTATAATTCACCCCTCCACTTT
CSVKQGDYNSPLHF
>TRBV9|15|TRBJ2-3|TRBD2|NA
TGTGCCAGCAGCCCGACTAGCGGGGTTGGGCATACGCAGTATTTT
CASSPTSGVGHTQYF
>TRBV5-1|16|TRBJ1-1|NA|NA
TGCGCCAGCAGCTTGGCCGGCGGCAGCCTGAACACTGAAGCTTTCTTT
CASSLAGGSLNTEAFF
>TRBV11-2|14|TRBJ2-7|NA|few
TGTGCCAGCAGCTTAAGTGGCAGCTCCTACGAGCAGTACTTC
CASSLSGSSYEQYF
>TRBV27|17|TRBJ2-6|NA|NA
TGTGCCAGCAGTTTATCTAGCAGGGTCGAAGGGGCCAACGTCCTGACTTTC
CASSLSSRVEGANVLTF
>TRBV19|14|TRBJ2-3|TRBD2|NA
TGTGCCAGTAGTGCAGCGGGAGGTGGAGATACGCAGTATTTT
CASSAAGGGDTQYF
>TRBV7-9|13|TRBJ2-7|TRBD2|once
TGTGCCAGCAGCGCCAGGGAGGGGCACGAGCAGTACTTC
CASSAREGHEQYF
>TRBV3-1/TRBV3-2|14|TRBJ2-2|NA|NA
TGTGCCAGCAGCCAAGGGTACGGTACCGGGGAGCTGTTTTTT
CASSQGYGTGELFF
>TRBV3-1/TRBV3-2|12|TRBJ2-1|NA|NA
TGTGCCAGCAGCCAAGATCCACTAGATGAGTTCTTC
CASSQDPLDEFF
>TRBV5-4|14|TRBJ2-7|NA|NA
TGTGCCAGCAGCCAACGACAGGAACCCTACGAGCAGTACTTC
CASSQRQEPYEQYF
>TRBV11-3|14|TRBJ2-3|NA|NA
TGTGCCAGTACGCGGGACAGTCGCACAGATACGCAGTATTTT
CASTRDSRTDTQYF
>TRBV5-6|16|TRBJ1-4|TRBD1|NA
TGTGCCAGCAGCGGATTCGGGACAGGGGGGCGAGAAAAACTGTTTTTT
CASSGFGTGGREKLFF
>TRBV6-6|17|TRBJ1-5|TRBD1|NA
TGTGCCAGCAGTCGCGGACAGGGGAACGTGCGCAATCAGCCCCAGCATTTT
CASSRGQGNVRNQPQHF
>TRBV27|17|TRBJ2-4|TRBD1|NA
TGTGCCAGCAGTGGCTTACACGGGACAGGGGACCAAAACATTCAGTACTTC
CASSGLHGTGDQNIQYF
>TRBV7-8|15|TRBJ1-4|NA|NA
TGTGCCAGCAGCCCCACGGGGGGCCAGAATGAAAAACTGTTTTTT
CASSPTGGQNEKLFF
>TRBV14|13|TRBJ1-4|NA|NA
TGTGCCAGCAGCCAAGATTACCGGGGAAAACTGTTTTTT
CASSQDYRGKLFF
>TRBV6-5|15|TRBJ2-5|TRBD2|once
TGTGCCAGCAGTTTCCCCGGGACTACCCAAGAGACCCAGTACTTC
CASSFPGTTQETQYF
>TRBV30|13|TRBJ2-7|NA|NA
TGTGCCTGGAGCGACGACAAATTCTACGAGCAGTACTTC
CAWSDDKFYEQYF
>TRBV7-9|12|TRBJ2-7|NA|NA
TGTGCCAGCAGCTCTCAGGGGACCGAGCAGTACTTC
CASSSQGTEQYF
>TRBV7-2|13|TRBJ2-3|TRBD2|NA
TGTGCCAGCAGCTTACGGGGAGCGGGGGCCCTTTTTTTT
CASSLRGAGALFF
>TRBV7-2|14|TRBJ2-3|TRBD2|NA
TGTGCCAGCACTAGCGGGATAAGACCAGATACGCAGTATTTT
CASTSGIRPDTQYF
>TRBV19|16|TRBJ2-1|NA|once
TGTGCCAGTAGTATAGGAGGAGCAAACCTTTACAATGAGCAGTTCTTC
CASSIGGANLYNEQFF
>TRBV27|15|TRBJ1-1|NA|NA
TGTGCCAGCAGTACTATGACTTATTCGAACACTGAAGCTTTCTTT
CASSTMTYSNTEAFF
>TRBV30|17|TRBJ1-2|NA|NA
TGTGCCTGGATGAAACTGACAGGACTGCCAGCTAACTATGGCTACACCTTC
CAWMKLTGLPANYGYTF
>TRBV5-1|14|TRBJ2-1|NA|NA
TGCGCCAGCAGCTTGGGTCAGGCGTACAATGAGCAGTTCTTC
CASSLGQAYNEQFF